A single sample is the source of the 26 T cell receptor beta chains below, sequenced in a study of blood T cells in healthy people across ages. Primers used in a second PCR of about 6 to 11 cycles were a sample-barcoded 5' primer and a J-beta primer mix. TCRdb processed the 5' RACE reads anew with MiXCR; each CDR3 protein has one entry. The table shows 600,000 to 900,000 distinct CDR3 sequences, with roughly 26% occurring only once. A further study also used this sample, focusing on T cells of mothers and their children.

Sample: blood. All receptors come from a boy aged 5-17 years in good health.

This clonotype turned up a few times. Mismatch with germline at one junction end may stem from a read error. The rearrangement uses TRBV7-9 and TRBJ1-2, with D perhaps TRBD1 (6 bases). Germline loops: CDR1 SEHNR, CDR2 FQNEAQ (reference sequence). The CDR3 sequence is 14 residues long. The CDR3 spells CTSSPEGQFYGYTF. CDR3 bases: TGTACCAGCAGCCCCGAAGGACAGTTCTATGGCTACACCTTC.

The J gene is TRBJ2-5, the V gene TRBV9; D might be TRBD1 (6 bases). Trimming took 2 bases from V and 1 from J, leaving 18 bases between them. Germline V lookup: CDR1 SGDLS, CDR2 YYNGEE. The CDR3 is 17 amino acids. In DNA, the CDR3 is TGTGCCAGCAGCGTCTCGGTCAGGGGAGCCTTCCAAGAGACCCAGTACTTC. It codes for CASSVSVRGAFQETQYF.

The chain links TRBV2 to TRBJ2-1, with 10 bases fitting TRBD1. This CDR3 has 16 amino acids. Trimming removed 4 bases from V and 1 base from J; junction bases left unmatched: 4. CDR1 is SNHLY, CDR2 FYNNEI, per germline. The CDR3 DNA follows: TGTGCCAGCAGTGTGGGACAGGGGAGATCCTACAATGAGCAGTTCTTC. Protein: CASSVGQGRSYNEQFF.

The genes are TRBV20-1 and TRBJ2-4; 10 bases match TRBD2. The CDR3 runs 15 residues. With 5 bases clipped from V and 1 base from J, the junction kept 5 bases outside the gene matches. Germline CDR1 reads DFQATT; CDR2 reads SNEGSKA (reference sequence). CDR3 sequence reads: CSALTSGVAKNIQYF. CDR3 coding DNA: TGCAGTGCTCTTACTAGCGGGGTGGCCAAAAACATTCAGTACTTC.

This clonotype has more than one count but fewer than ten. The chain couples TRBV5-1 to TRBJ1-1; a weak D match, TRBD1 (5 bases). V dropped 0 bases and J dropped 4 bases, with 13 bases sitting between them. Germline V gene lookup returns CDR1 SGHRS and CDR2 YFSETQ. This CDR3 comprises 15 residues. In DNA, the CDR3 is TGCGCCAGCAGCTTGGAGAGTAGGAGGGGCACTGAAGCTTTCTTT. Amino acid sequence: CASSLESRRGTEAFF.

The chain carries TRBV5-1 and TRBJ2-5, with 9 bases lining up with TRBD1. The CDR3 is made up of 16 amino acids. V was clipped by 4 bases and J by 3 bases; unmatched bases: 10. In germline, CDR1 is SGHRS, CDR2 YFSETQ. Here the CDR3 reads CASSDLGQGIKETQYF. CDR3 nucleotide sequence: TGCGCCAGCAGCGATCTGGGACAGGGAATAAAAGAGACCCAGTACTTC.

The rearrangement links TRBV18 to TRBJ2-3; D unresolved. Per the germline V gene, CDR1 is KGHSH and CDR2 is LQKENI. The CDR3 has 15 residues. The ends were cut back, 2 bases at V and 0 bases at J, with 9 bases in the middle. The chain's CDR3 is CASSPDRQSTDTQYF. Written as DNA, the CDR3 is TGTGCCAGCTCACCAGATCGGCAAAGCACAGATACGCAGTATTTT.

J is TRBJ1-6 and V is TRBV5-1; D remains unclear. Trimming pared 3 bases from V and 6 bases from J, leaving 10 bases between. The V gene's germline CDR1 is SGHRS and CDR2 YFSETQ. The CDR3 extends over 14 amino acids. As DNA, the CDR3 is TGCGCCAGCAGCTCGATGGGCGGTAATTCACCCCTCCACTTT. It specifies CASSSMGGNSPLHF. The full variable domain, in which reference TRBV5-1 and TRBJ1-6 provide the parts outside the CDR3, is KAGVTQTPRYLIKTRGQQVTLSCSPISGHRSVSWYQQTPGQGLQFLFEYFSETQRNKGNFPGRFSGRQFSNSRSEMNVSTLELGDSALYLCASSSMGGNSPLHFGNGTRLTVT.

This clonotype has more than one count but fewer than ten. The rearrangement uses TRBV6-5 and TRBJ2-5; 8 nucleotides align to TRBD2. Germline CDR1 MNHEY, CDR2 SVGAGI. There are 15 residues in the CDR3. After removal of 5 bases from V and 1 base from J, the junction contained 6 bases not matched to a gene. CDR3 sequence: CASSLSGAIQETQYF. The CDR3 DNA reads as TGTGCCAGCAGTCTTAGCGGGGCCATCCAAGAGACCCAGTACTTC.

This clonotype was recorded a few times. The rearrangement uses TRBV6-5 and TRBJ2-1; 11 bases are shared with TRBD2. The length of the CDR3 is 18 residues. Germline lookup yields CDR1 MNHEY and CDR2 SVGAGI. V shed 2 bases and J 1 base; nucleotides not matched to a gene: 7. DNA for the CDR3: TGTGCCAGCAGTTACGGGCTAGCGGGGGGAGGGTCCTACAATGAGCAGTTCTTC. Encoded protein: CASSYGLAGGGSYNEQFF.

Concerning this clonotype itself: Here the CDR3 omits its conserved ending phenylalanine or tryptophan, so a read error is the likely source. The V gene is TRBV29-1, the J gene TRBJ2-1, with a weak D call TRBD2 (5 bases). The CDR3 extends over 13 amino acids. CDR1 SQVTM and CDR2 ANQGSEA come from the germline V gene. The V end lost 2 bases, the J end lost 7 bases, and 12 bases lay between the germline ends. The chain's CDR3 is CSVELGRENEQFL. The DNA of the CDR3 is TGCAGCGTTGAATTGGGAAGGGAGAATGAGCAGTTCTTA.

This chain uses TRBV29-1 with TRBJ2-3; a possible D gene is TRBD2 (5 bases). This CDR3 has 15 amino acids. Trimming stripped 3 bases from V and 1 base from J, with 14 bases between. The germline CDR1 and CDR2 sequences are SQVTM and ANQGSEA. The DNA of the CDR3 is TGCAGCGTTGAGGGAGAGAAACGGGGCACAGATACGCAGTATTTT. Translated: CSVEGEKRGTDTQYF.

This sequence joins TRBV5-1 and TRBJ2-7; no clear D gene. There are 12 residues in the CDR3. CDR1 SGHRS and CDR2 YFSETQ come from the germline V gene. V was cut by 0 bases and J by 6 bases, with 7 bases left in between. CDR3 amino acids: CASSLVGSEQYF. The CDR3 nucleotides are TGCGCCAGCAGCTTGGTGGGTTCCGAGCAGTACTTC.

The genes are TRBV7-9 and TRBJ1-2; D call uncertain. Germline assignment: CDR1 SEHNR and CDR2 FQNEAQ (reference sequence). Trimming removed 5 bases from V and 4 bases from J, with 14 bases in between. There are 14 residues in the CDR3. Written as DNA, the CDR3 is TGTGCCAGCAGCCTGACCCGGACCGGCTATGGCTACACCTTC. Translated: CASSLTRTGYGYTF.

This clonotype turned up a few times. This chain uses TRBV5-1 with TRBJ1-2; no definite D call. This CDR3 comprises 14 residues. CDR1 SGHRS and CDR2 YFSETQ come from the germline V gene. V was pared by 4 bases and J by 6 bases, with 16 bases between. The CDR3 coding sequence is TGCGCCAGCAGCCCGGGTCCGGGGAGCGATGGCTACACCTTC. Protein product: CASSPGPGSDGYTF.

This chain connects TRBV5-1 to TRBJ2-1; 12 nucleotides agree with TRBD1. CDR3 length equals 16 residues. J gave up 6 bases and V 4 bases, and 8 bases lay outside the gene matches. Germline V CDR1 and CDR2: SGHRS, YFSETQ. The CDR3: CASSRTGTGGFNEQFF. The CDR3 DNA is TGCGCCAGCAGCAGGACCGGGACAGGGGGCTTCAATGAGCAGTTCTTC. Combining the CDR3 with reference TRBV5-1 and TRBJ2-1 gives the whole variable domain KAGVTQTPRYLIKTRGQQVTLSCSPISGHRSVSWYQQTPGQGLQFLFEYFSETQRNKGNFPGRFSGRQFSNSRSEMNVSTLELGDSALYLCASSRTGTGGFNEQFFGPGTRLTVL.

This rearrangement joins TRBV5-1 to TRBJ1-2, with 7 bases identical to TRBD1. The CDR3 totals 16 residues. CDR1 is SGHRS, CDR2 YFSETQ, per germline. Trimming at V came to 0 bases and at J to 2 bases, leaving 7 bases not matched to a gene. The CDR3 here is CASSLDRGSLNYGYTF. The DNA of the CDR3 is TGCGCCAGCAGCTTGGACAGGGGATCCCTAAACTATGGCTACACCTTC.

A few counts support this clonotype. V usage is TRBV6-1 and J usage is TRBJ2-5, with D uncertain. This CDR3 has 13 residues. V lost 1 base to trimming and J lost 2 bases, with 5 bases between them. CDR1 and CDR2 from the germline V gene are MNHNS and SASEGT. The CDR3 is CASSEVAQETQYF. CDR3 sequence (DNA): TGTGCCAGCAGTGAAGTCGCGCAAGAGACCCAGTACTTC.

The chain has TRBV6-4 and TRBJ2-5, with TRBD1 matching over 11 bases. The end of the DNA is better explained by TRBJ2-1, so the J call may be wrong. Germline CDR1 reads MRHNA; CDR2 reads SNTAGT. The CDR3 covers 15 residues. CDR3 in DNA: TGTGCCACCGGTACCGGGACAGGGGGGATCCATAAGCAGTTCTTC. Its protein is CATGTGTGGIHKQFF.

This clonotype has only a few counts. The gene calls are TRBV29-1 and TRBJ2-5, with D perhaps TRBD1 (6 bases). This CDR3 contains 13 residues. Looked up from germline, CDR1 is SQVTM and CDR2 is ANQGSEA. Deletions cut 7 bases from V and 5 bases from J, with 17 bases between. The CDR3 sequence is CSAGHRVLETQYF. As DNA, the CDR3 is TGCAGCGCTGGGCACAGGGTTTTGGAGACCCAGTACTTC.

This clonotype showed up just a few times. One end of the junction is discordant with germline, which a read error may explain. The chain carries TRBV6-6 and TRBJ2-1; possibly TRBD1 for D (7 bases). Judging by the DNA end, TRBJ2-7 fits better; the J call may be wrong. The V gene's germline CDR1 is MNHNY and CDR2 SVGAGI (reference sequence). CDR3 length: 16 amino acids. The DNA for the CDR3 is TGTGCCAGCAGTTTTTCAGGGGGTGGGAGGTCCTATGAGCAGTACTTC. Residues: CASSFSGGGRSYEQYF.

The gene calls are TRBV6-5 and TRBJ2-7; D perhaps matches TRBD2 (6 bases). Looked up from germline, CDR1 is MNHEY and CDR2 is SVGAGI. With 2 bases removed from V and 5 bases from J, the gap between germline ends came to 10 bases. This CDR3 contains 13 residues. The CDR3 nucleotides are TGTGCCAGCAGTTACGGGGGAGGCGACGAGCAGTACTTC. Protein: CASSYGGGDEQYF.

Only a few counts were recorded for this clonotype. The chain is built from TRBV20-1 and TRBJ2-7; D gene uncertain. Germline values: CDR1 DFQATT, CDR2 SNEGSKA (reference sequence). CDR3 size: 16 residues. Trimming left V 3 bases short and J 0 bases short, with 18 bases between. As DNA, the CDR3 is TGCAGTGCTAGGGCGTTTGGGCAGGAGAGCTCCTACGAGCAGTACTTC. Amino acid sequence: CSARAFGQESSYEQYF.

This rearrangement joins TRBV28 to TRBJ1-2; 9 bases line up with TRBD1. The V gene end was trimmed by 4 bases and the J gene end by 4 bases; junction bases not matched to a gene: 7. This CDR3 is built from 15 residues. Germline loops: CDR1 MDHEN, CDR2 SYDVKM. The CDR3 DNA is TGTGCCAGCAGTTCCGGACAGGGGCAAGTCTATGGCTACACCTTC. It is translated as CASSSGQGQVYGYTF.

V and J are TRBV20-1 and TRBJ2-1; 12 bases agree with TRBD1. This CDR3 has 14 amino acids. CDR1 is DFQATT, CDR2 SNEGSKA, per germline (reference sequence). The V gene end was trimmed by 7 bases and the J gene end by 8 bases; junction bases not matched to a gene: 9. CDR3 nucleotides: TGCAGTGAAAGTGGGACAGGGGGCGGCGATGAGCAGTTCTTC. It translates to CSESGTGGGDEQFF.

Only a few counts were recorded for this clonotype. This chain uses TRBV14 with TRBJ2-1, with 11 bases lining up with TRBD2. Germline V gives CDR1 SGHDN, CDR2 FVKESK. CDR3 length: 16 amino acids. V shed 3 bases and J 6 bases; nucleotides not matched to a gene: 7. DNA for the CDR3: TGTGCCAGCAGCCACCTACTAGCGGGGGCCAGCAATGAGCAGTTCTTC. Amino acids: CASSHLLAGASNEQFF. Full variable domain (missing parts from reference TRBV14 and TRBJ2-1): EAGVTQFPSHSVIEKGQTVTLRCDPISGHDNLYWYRRVMGKEIKFLLHFVKESKQDESGMPNNRFLAERTGGTYSTLKVQPAELEDSGVYFCASSHLLAGASNEQFFGPGTRLTVL.